Following are 22 T cell receptor beta chains from one sample sequenced in a study of blood T cell repertoires in COVID-19 (dated by TCRdb to 2020 to 2021). Library preparation was by the immunoSEQ multiplex PCR assay. TCRdb provides this immuneACCESS table in a form limited to in-frame rearrangements. Some clones are lacking; in checked studies, under half of them reflect an unresolved V gene, and why the rest are absent is not known. The sample has more than 60,000 clones on record, roughly 85% of them singletons. Clones ranked in the top ten supply about 17% of the sample. The specimen was peripheral blood. The origin of the receptors is a human donor in a cohort sampled during active COVID-19.

This clone appeared once. The rearrangement uses TRBV11-3 and TRBJ2-3, with D tentatively TRBD2 (6 bases). CDR1 and CDR2 from the germline V gene are SGHNT and YENEEA. V dropped 3 bases and J dropped 1 base, with 14 bases sitting between them. CDR3 length: 16 amino acids. This CDR3 reads CASSFQTRGGTDTQYF. The CDR3 bases are TGTGCCAGCAGCTTCCAGACTAGAGGGGGCACAGATACGCAGTATTTT. Full variable domain (remainder filled in from reference TRBV11-3 and TRBJ2-3): EAGVVQSPRYKIIEKKQPVAFWCNPISGHNTLYWYLQNLGQGPELLIRYENEEAVDDSQLPKDRFSAERLKGVDSTLKIQPAELGDSAVYLCASSFQTRGGTDTQYFGPGTRLTVL.

This chain connects TRBV7-3 to TRBJ2-2; weak D call: TRBD2 (6 bases). The CDR3 length is 14 residues. Per germline, CDR1 SGHTA and CDR2 FQGTGA. Trimming cost V 2 bases and J 4 bases, with 8 bases left between them. The CDR3: CASSLVGGTGELFF. CDR3 nucleotide sequence: TGTGCCAGCAGCTTAGTGGGGGGCACCGGGGAGCTGTTTTTT.

This clone was seen only a few times. The chain uses TRBV10-3 and TRBJ2-3; D is possibly TRBD1 (7 bases). This CDR3 has 14 residues. CDR1 ENHRY and CDR2 SYGVKD come from the germline V gene. Trimming cost V 3 bases and J 2 bases, with 9 bases left between them. CDR3 region: CAISDRGDTDTQYF. In DNA form, the CDR3 reads TGTGCCATCAGTGACAGGGGGGACACAGATACGCAGTATTTT.

V is TRBV19 and J is TRBJ2-7; D is perhaps TRBD1 (6 bases). From germline, CDR1 is LNHDA and CDR2 SQIVND (reference sequence). The CDR3 sequence is 13 residues long. The ends were cut back, 5 bases at V and 2 bases at J, with 10 bases in the middle. CDR3 DNA sequence: TGTGCCAGTAGTTTGACAGGAACCTACGAGCAGTACTTC. As protein: CASSLTGTYEQYF.

This sequence joins TRBV29-1 and TRBJ1-2, with 7 bases lining up with TRBD1. The CDR3 length is 12 residues. The trim removed 3 bases at V and 4 bases at J, leaving 2 bases unmatched. Germline V gene sequence: CDR1 SQVTM, CDR2 ANQGSEA. The CDR3 nucleotides read TGCAGCGTTGAGGGGACAGTCTATGGCTACACCTTC. Amino acids: CSVEGTVYGYTF.

The chain combines TRBV11-3 with TRBJ2-1; possible D gene TRBD2, 6 bases. The CDR3 extends over 14 amino acids. Germline CDR1 is SGHNT and CDR2 is YENEEA. V was cut by 1 base and J by 2 bases, with 6 bases left in between. The CDR3 sequence is CASSLGGAYNEQFF. CDR3 in DNA: TGTGCCAGCAGCTTAGGGGGGGCCTACAATGAGCAGTTCTTC.

This sequence joins TRBV6-5 and TRBJ1-1, with TRBD1 matching 9 bases. V shed 4 bases and J 5 bases; nucleotides not matched to a gene: 11. Germline CDR1 MNHEY, CDR2 SVGAGI. The CDR3 spans 16 residues. The CDR3 nucleotides are TGTGCCAGCAGTTCCCTCCGGGGACAGGGATGGACTGAAGCTTTCTTT. It encodes CASSSLRGQGWTEAFF.

This clone has just one count. V is TRBV19 and J is TRBJ2-3, with D possibly being TRBD1 (6 bases). Germline loops: CDR1 LNHDA, CDR2 SQIVND (reference sequence). The germline V and J ends were trimmed by 6 bases and 0 bases, with 13 bases remaining between them. The CDR3 is 15 amino acids. The CDR3 DNA follows: TGTGCCAGTAGCTACGGACAGCCAAGCACAGATACGCAGTATTTT. Translating gives CASSYGQPSTDTQYF.

V and J are TRBV4-3 and TRBJ2-1; 9 bases map to TRBD2. After removal of 0 bases from V and 3 bases from J, the junction contained 3 bases not matched to a gene. There are 16 residues in the CDR3. Germline CDR1 is LGHNA and CDR2 is YSLEER. Written as DNA, the CDR3 is TGCGCCAGCAGCCAAGATCGAGCGGGGGGCTACAATGAGCAGTTCTTC. Its protein is CASSQDRAGGYNEQFF.

The CDR3 loop reads CATSTGQPISPLHF. CDR3 nucleotide sequence: TGTGCCACCAGCACAGGACAGCCAATATCACCCCTCCACTTT. The rearrangement links TRBV15 to TRBJ1-6; tentatively, D is TRBD1 (6 bases). V lost 4 bases, J lost 10 bases, and 14 bases lay in between. In germline, CDR1 is LNHNV, CDR2 YYDKDF (reference sequence). The CDR3 is 14 amino acids.

This clone is a singleton in its sample. This chain joins TRBV5-1 and TRBJ2-2; possible D gene TRBD1, 6 bases. Trimming shortened V by 6 bases and J by 5 bases, and 17 bases separated the two germline ends. The CDR3 is made up of 15 amino acids. Per the germline V gene, CDR1 is SGHRS and CDR2 is YFSETQ. CDR3 protein: CASTRTGRGTGELFF. As DNA, the CDR3 is TGCGCCAGCACGAGGACGGGTAGGGGGACCGGGGAGCTGTTTTTT.

This chain joins TRBV18 and TRBJ1-1; D is undetermined. The V gene's germline CDR1 is KGHSH and CDR2 LQKENI. V dropped 6 bases and J dropped 3 bases, with 17 bases sitting between them. CDR3 length: 15 residues. DNA for the CDR3: TGTGCCAGCTCCTCCAGTTTAGTGCGGGACACTGAAGCTTTCTTT. It is translated as CASSSSLVRDTEAFF.

This sequence joins TRBV6-5 and TRBJ1-2, with D possibly being TRBD1 (6 bases). The CDR3 consists of 16 residues. The ends were cut back, 0 bases at V and 1 base at J, with 12 bases in the middle. The V gene's germline CDR1 is MNHEY and CDR2 SVGAGI. The CDR3 sequence: CASSYSIRGYNYGYTF. DNA for the CDR3: TGTGCCAGCAGTTACTCTATCAGGGGCTATAACTATGGCTACACCTTC.

The chain employs TRBV7-3 and TRBJ2-1, with D possibly matching TRBD2 (7 bases). CDR1 and CDR2 (germline): SGHTA, FQGTGA. Deletions cut 1 base from V and 3 bases from J, with 10 bases between. This CDR3 spans 15 amino acids. The CDR3, as DNA: TGTGCCAGCAGCTTAAAGGGAGGGGGCTACAATGAGCAGTTCTTC. Protein sequence: CASSLKGGGYNEQFF.

V and J are TRBV5-6 and TRBJ1-5; D uncertain. The CDR3 has 12 amino acids. V was trimmed by 3 bases and J by 2 bases, leaving 3 bases between them. CDR1 is SGHDT, CDR2 YYEEEE, per germline. The CDR3 region is CASSSGNQPQHF. In nucleotides, the CDR3 is TGTGCCAGCAGCTCGGGCAATCAGCCCCAGCATTTT.

V usage is TRBV7-3 and J usage is TRBJ2-3, with 8 bases lining up with TRBD2. The CDR3 is made up of 14 amino acids. J gave up 4 bases and V 5 bases, and 5 bases lay outside the gene matches. The germline CDR1 and CDR2 sequences are SGHTA and FQGTGA. The CDR3 region is CASSPRTSSDTQYF. In DNA form, the CDR3 reads TGTGCCAGCAGCCCTAGGACTAGCTCAGATACGCAGTATTTT.

The chain combines TRBV5-4 with TRBJ1-6; 9 nucleotides align to TRBD1. Per germline, CDR1 SGHNT and CDR2 YYREEE (reference sequence). V shed 0 bases and J 6 bases; nucleotides not matched to a gene: 4. This CDR3 comprises 16 residues. CDR3 loop: CASSLDRTGANSPLHF. The CDR3 DNA reads TGTGCCAGCAGCTTGGATCGGACAGGGGCTAATTCACCCCTCCACTTT.

This sequence joins TRBV18 and TRBJ2-7, with 12 positions matching TRBD1. With 2 bases clipped from V and 6 bases from J, the junction kept 2 bases outside the gene matches. CDR1 is KGHSH, CDR2 LQKENI, per germline. The CDR3 runs to 14 residues. The CDR3 DNA reads as TGTGCCAGCTCACCAGGGACAGGGGGCGTCGAGCAGTACTTC. Amino acid sequence: CASSPGTGGVEQYF.

This chain connects TRBV4-1 to TRBJ2-3; the match to TRBD2 covers 9 bases. The trim removed 1 base at V and 5 bases at J, leaving 4 bases unmatched. The length of the CDR3 is 15 residues. Germline CDR1 reads MGHRA; CDR2 reads YSYEKL. The CDR3 DNA reads as TGCGCCAGCAGCCAAGTCGCGGGGGGGGGAGATACGCAGTATTTT. As protein: CASSQVAGGGDTQYF.

V is TRBV5-4 and J is TRBJ2-3, with TRBD2 identical over 9 bases. There are 15 residues in the CDR3. Germline assignment: CDR1 SGHNT and CDR2 YYREEE (reference sequence). Losses at the gene ends were 4 bases for V and 4 bases for J; bases not matched to a gene: 7. The CDR3 region is CASSHSGRGPDTQYF. For the CDR3, the DNA is TGTGCCAGCAGCCATAGCGGGAGAGGGCCAGATACGCAGTATTTT.

The V call is TRBV19, the J call TRBJ1-2; 11 nucleotides line up with TRBD1. V was pared by 6 bases and J by 7 bases, with 10 bases of the junction left unmatched. Germline CDR1 and CDR2: LNHDA and SQIVND (reference sequence). The CDR3 extends over 15 amino acids. CDR3 coding DNA: TGTGCCAGTAGCACCGGACAGGGGGCGCGGGGTGGCTACACCTTC. This sequence encodes CASSTGQGARGGYTF.

This chain links TRBV7-9 with TRBJ1-2; D gene unclear. The CDR3 is made up of 13 amino acids. V was trimmed by 11 bases and J by 4 bases, leaving 17 bases between them. In germline, CDR1 is SEHNR, CDR2 FQNEAQ (reference sequence). CDR3 protein: CALHRQDGYGYTF. The CDR3 DNA sequence: TGTGCCTTACACCGGCAGGATGGCTATGGCTACACCTTC.